This entry describes one T cell receptor (beta chain). In the original processing: For nucleated cells, counts were estimated from reference gene primer amplification. Assay used: immunoSEQ multiplex PCR; TCRdb lists only in-frame clones, some missing. D and trimming were read from the DNA, whereas the V and J calls and clone size are those reported in that table. The table lists around 140,000 clones, 85% to 90% of them singletons. These data are taken from a study of blood T cell repertoires in COVID-19. Study-wide context: Researchers got acute and convalescent COVID-19 samples from the United States, Italy and Spain. Sources were T cells, B-cell-depleted T cells, or PBMCs; the material itself was cDNA or gDNA.

V was pared by 1 base and J by 7 bases, with 5 bases of the junction left unmatched. CDR1 and CDR2 from the germline V gene are MNHEY and SMNVEV (reference sequence). The CDR3 has 14 residues. Material: peripheral blood. The rearrangement joins TRBV27 to TRBJ1-2; TRBD1 matches at 8 bases. This clonotype originated in a man between 18 and 29 years old with COVID-19, enrolled during active disease. The CDR3 nucleotides read TGTGCCAGCAGTTTATGGGGACAGGACGGTGGCTACACCTTC. This gives the protein CASSLWGQDGGYTF.